The present T cell receptor (beta chain) was sequenced within a study of blood T cell repertoires in COVID-19. Authors' processing steps: Amplification of reference gene primers was used by the study to estimate nucleated cell counts. Libraries were prepared by immunoSEQ multiplex PCR; TCRdb keeps only in-frame clonotypes and omits some of them. That table supplies the V and J calls and clone size; D and trimming were determined from the DNA. The repertoire holds about 260,000 clones, about 82% seen once, with approximately 2.1% in the top ten. The source material was PBMCs or T cells enriched from blood (not recorded which). This TCR was recovered from a woman aged 45-65 years who had recovered from COVID-19.

CDR3 coding DNA: TGTGCCAGCAGGCCACACTCCGGGACTTTTAACCCTACAGATACGCAGTATTTT. It is translated as CASRPHSGTFNPTDTQYF. The chain combines TRBV25-1 with TRBJ2-3; D is perhaps TRBD2 (6 bases). The CDR3 is 18 residues long. CDR1 and CDR2 (germline): MGHDK, SYGVNS. Trimming took off 6 bases at V and 3 bases at J, with 25 bases between the two ends.